This TCR beta chain was documented in a study of blood T cell repertoires in COVID-19. About the research overall: Sites in the United States, Italy and Spain provided acute and convalescent COVID-19 samples. PBMCs, B-cell-depleted T cells, or T cells were the source of the cDNA or gDNA that made up the material.

The germline V gene has CDR1 SGHVS and CDR2 FNYEAQ. The CDR3 runs 15 residues. The V and J ends lost 5 bases and 7 bases respectively, with 21 bases between them. Study processing details: Reference gene primer amplification gave nucleated cell count estimates. Produced via immunoSEQ multiplex PCR; TCRdb's table is partial and in-frame only. V, J and clone size derive from that table, while D and trimming were established from the DNA sequence. Among around 260,000 clones, 83% were seen once, and the ten largest hold roughly a tenth. The TCR sequence derives from a woman between 45 and 60 years old who had recovered from COVID-19. Sequencing was performed on peripheral blood. This chain links TRBV7-6 with TRBJ2-7, with D tentatively TRBD2 (6 bases). The CDR3 DNA reads as TGTGCCAGCAGCCAAAATGCACAGATCCGGGGGGAGCAGTACTTC. It encodes CASSQNAQIRGEQYF. Supplemented by reference TRBV7-6 and TRBJ2-7, the full variable domain reads GAGVSQSPRYKVTKRGQDVALRCDPISGHVSLYWYRQALGQGPEFLTYFNYEAQQDKSGLPNDRFSAERPEGSISTLTIQRTEQRDSAMYRCASSQNAQIRGEQYFGPGTRLTVT.